The 9 T cell receptor beta chains in this list originate from one sample, sequenced in a study of blood T cell repertoires in COVID-19. Sequencing used immunoSEQ multiplex PCR; TCRdb keeps in-frame clones, though not all of them. Of about 220,000 clones listed, 65% to 90% are singletons. The specimen was peripheral blood. All receptors come from a woman in her seventies with acute or convalescent COVID-19.

The CDR3: CASSQFRGLTGELFF. The CDR3, as DNA: TGTGCCAGCAGCCAATTCAGGGGGCTGACCGGGGAGCTGTTTTTT. This rearrangement joins TRBV3-1 (or the pseudogene TRBV3-2) to TRBJ2-2; 8 bases are a match to TRBD1. Germline CDR1 LGHDT, CDR2 YNNKEL (reference sequence). This CDR3 contains 15 residues. The V and J ends lost 2 bases and 5 bases, in that order; junction bases with no gene match: 4.

This sequence joins TRBV2 and TRBJ1-2; 7 bases fit TRBD1. The CDR3 runs to 13 residues. Trimming cost V 5 bases and J 6 bases; bases outside gene matches: 6. Germline V gene data show CDR1 as SNHLY and CDR2 as FYNNEI. In nucleotides, the CDR3 is TGTGCCAGCAGTCGCCCAGGGGGTAATGGCTACACCTTC. As protein: CASSRPGGNGYTF. The full variable domain, its missing parts supplied by reference TRBV2 and TRBJ1-2, is EPEVTQTPSHQVTQMGQEVILRCVPISNHLYFYWYRQILGQKVEFLVSFYNNEISEKSEIFDDQFSVERPDGSNFTLKIRSTKLEDSAMYFCASSRPGGNGYTFGSGTRLTVV.

In this sample, this clone turned up once. The chain recombines TRBV5-1 with TRBJ2-3; TRBD1 is a possible D gene (6 bases). Looked up from germline, CDR1 is SGHRS and CDR2 is YFSETQ. This CDR3 region has 16 residues. The ends were cut back, 4 bases at V and 0 bases at J, with 15 bases in the middle. The CDR3 region has the DNA TGCGCCAGCAGCCTAGGGACACTAACTAGCACAGATACGCAGTATTTT. It encodes CASSLGTLTSTDTQYF.

CDR3 bases: TGCGCCAGCAGCCGAACCGGACAGGGGGAAAAACTGTTTTTT. This translates into CASSRTGQGEKLFF. This chain links TRBV4-1 with TRBJ1-4; 9 nucleotides agree with TRBD1. CDR1 and CDR2 (germline): MGHRA, YSYEKL. The length of the CDR3 is 14 residues. Unmatched junction bases numbered 5, after V lost 4 bases and J lost 8 bases.

This chain uses TRBV10-3 with TRBJ1-1; no definite D call. Germline lookup yields CDR1 ENHRY and CDR2 SYGVKD. Deletions cut 11 bases from V and 7 bases from J, with 17 bases between. The length of the CDR3 is 12 residues. CDR3 sequence: CASAGQTLEAFF. The DNA of the CDR3 is TGTGCCTCTGCGGGCCAGACCCTTGAAGCTTTCTTT.

This chain connects TRBV7-2 to TRBJ1-3; D is unclear. Germline assignment: CDR1 SGHTA and CDR2 FQGNSA. The CDR3 consists of 15 residues. Trimming cost V 5 bases and J 4 bases, with 15 bases left between them. CDR3 amino acids: CASSRGSGTGNTIYF. The CDR3 nucleotides read TGTGCCAGCAGCCGTGGGTCGGGAACCGGAAACACCATATATTTT.

The genes are TRBV27 and TRBJ2-7; 8 bases line up with TRBD1. Losses at the gene ends were 4 bases for V and 3 bases for J; bases not matched to a gene: 5. The CDR3 length is 14 residues. In germline, CDR1 is MNHEY, CDR2 SMNVEV (reference sequence). The CDR3 loop is CASSSGQGLYEQYF. In nucleotides, the CDR3 is TGTGCCAGCAGTTCAGGACAGGGACTCTACGAGCAGTACTTC.

The chain uses TRBV5-8 and TRBJ1-4; tentative D call: TRBD1 (5 bases). V was clipped by 4 bases and J by 4 bases, with 17 bases between them. CDR1 and CDR2 from the germline V gene are SGHTS and YDEGEE. The CDR3 contains 16 residues. CDR3 in DNA: TGTGCCAGCAGCCAAGCCAAGGGGATAGATAATGAAAAACTGTTTTTT. Protein: CASSQAKGIDNEKLFF.

The chain has TRBV5-4 and TRBJ1-1; 8 bases fit TRBD1. Germline CDR1 and CDR2: SGHNT and YYREEE (reference sequence). The CDR3 has 15 amino acids. After removal of 3 bases from V and 5 bases from J, the junction contained 9 bases not matched to a gene. CDR3 region: CASSSTSGGRTEAFF. CDR3 coding DNA: TGTGCCAGCAGCTCGACATCAGGGGGCAGGACTGAAGCTTTCTTT.